This TCR beta chain was captured in a study of cytomegalovirus exposure and HLA in healthy donors. Of note for this clone: The antigen remains unidentified.

TCRdb's table, derived via immunoSEQ multiplex PCR, lists solely in-frame clones and lacks some. The data contain 55,000 to 75,000 clones, approximately 95% of them singletons. Study-level results: Cytomegalovirus association was listed for about 170 TCR beta chains.

Germline V lookup: CDR1 GTSNPN, CDR2 SVGIG (reference sequence). The CDR3 sequence is 15 residues long. V trimming: 1 base; J trimming: 6 bases; junction bases outside the gene matches: 5. Sequencing used PBMCs. This TCR came from a young woman in good health and CMV-seropositive. V and J are TRBV30 and TRBJ2-2; TRBD2 matches 10 bases. CDR3 nucleotides: TGTGCCTGGAGTGGATGGACTAGCGGCCCCGGGGAGCTGTTTTTT. Translation: CAWSGWTSGPGELFF.